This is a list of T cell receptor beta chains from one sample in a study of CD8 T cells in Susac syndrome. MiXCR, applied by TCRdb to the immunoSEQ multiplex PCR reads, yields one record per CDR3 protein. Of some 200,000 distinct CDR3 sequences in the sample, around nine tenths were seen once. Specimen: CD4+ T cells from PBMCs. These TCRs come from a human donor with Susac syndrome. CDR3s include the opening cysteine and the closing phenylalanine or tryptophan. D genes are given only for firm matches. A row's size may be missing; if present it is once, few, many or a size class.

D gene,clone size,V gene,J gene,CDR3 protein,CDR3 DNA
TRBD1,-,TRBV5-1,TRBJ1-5,CASSIDPGGDQPQHF,TGCGCCAGCAGCATCGACCCAGGGGGCGATCAGCCCCAGCATTTT
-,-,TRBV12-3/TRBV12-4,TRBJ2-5,CASRRGQESQYF,TGTGCCAGCCGCCGTGGGCAAGAGTCCCAGTACTTC
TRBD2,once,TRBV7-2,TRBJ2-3,CASSSGTYHTQYF,TGTGCCAGCAGTAGCGGGACTTACCATACGCAGTATTTT
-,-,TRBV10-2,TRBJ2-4,CASSAHRGSTTLTLAKNIQYF,TGCGCCAGCAGTGCCCATAGGGGGTCAACAACCTTGACTCTAGCCAAAAACATTCAGTACTTC
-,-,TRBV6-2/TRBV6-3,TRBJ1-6,CASSYEGHLNSYNSPLHF,TGTGCCAGCAGTTACGAAGGACACCTAAACTCCTATAATTCACCCCTCCACTTT
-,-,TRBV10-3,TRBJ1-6,CAISGTGIGSPLHF,TGTGCCATCAGTGGGACGGGCATCGGGTCACCCCTCCACTTT
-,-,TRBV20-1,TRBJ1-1,CSARDPGDRITEAFF,TGCAGTGCTAGAGATCCAGGGGATAGAATCACTGAAGCTTTCTTT
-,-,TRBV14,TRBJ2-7,CASSRSYTEQYF,TGTGCCAGCAGCCGGAGTTACACCGAGCAGTACTTC
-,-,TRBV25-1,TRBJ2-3,CASSERPGGRGDTQYF,TGTGCCAGCAGTGAGAGGCCTGGGGGGCGGGGAGATACGCAGTATTTT
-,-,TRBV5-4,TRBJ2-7,CASSLNLRFSEQYF,TGTGCCAGCAGCTTAAATCTCCGGTTCAGCGAGCAGTACTTC
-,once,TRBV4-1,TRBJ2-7,CASSRIPGSYEQYF,TGCGCCAGCAGCCGAATCCCAGGCTCCTACGAGCAGTACTTC
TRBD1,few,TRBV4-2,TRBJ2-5,CASSGGQGGQETQYF,TGTGCCAGCAGCGGCGGACAGGGGGGACAAGAGACCCAGTACTTC
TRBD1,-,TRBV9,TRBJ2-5,CASSEQGAHETQYF,TGTGCCAGCAGCGAACAGGGGGCGCATGAGACCCAGTACTTC
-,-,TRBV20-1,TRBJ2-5,CSASGGARETQYF,TGCAGTGCTAGTGGGGGGGCCCGGGAGACCCAGTACTTC
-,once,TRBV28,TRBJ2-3,CASSLGAWRQYF,TGTGCCAGCAGTTTAGGCGCGTGGAGGCAGTATTTT
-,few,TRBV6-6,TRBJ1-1,CASSYGQNTEAFF,TGTGCCAGCAGTTATGGGCAGAACACTGAAGCTTTCTTT
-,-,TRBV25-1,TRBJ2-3,CASRSGRGTDTQYF,TGTGCCAGCAGGAGCGGCCGAGGCACAGATACGCAGTATTTT
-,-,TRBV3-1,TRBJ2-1,CASGGGGWNEQFF,TGTGCCAGCGGGGGGGGCGGTTGGAATGAGCAGTTCTTC
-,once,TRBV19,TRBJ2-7,CASSILQGPYEQYF,TGTGCCAGTAGTATTTTACAGGGACCCTACGAGCAGTACTTC
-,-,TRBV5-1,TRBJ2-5,CASSLAGRGETQYF,TGCGCCAGCAGCTTGGCGGGCAGGGGAGAGACCCAGTACTTC
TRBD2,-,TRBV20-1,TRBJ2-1,CSAPKGLGRNEQFF,TGCAGTGCGCCGAAGGGACTAGGGAGGAATGAGCAGTTCTTC
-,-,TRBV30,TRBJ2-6,CAWSVLGGSGANVLTF,TGTGCCTGGAGTGTACTGGGGGGTTCTGGGGCCAACGTCCTGACTTTC
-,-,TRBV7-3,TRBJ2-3,CASSLRASADTQYF,TGTGCCAGCAGCTTAAGGGCTAGCGCAGATACGCAGTATTTT
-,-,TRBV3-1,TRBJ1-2,CASSQGLRDAGVGYTF,TGTGCCAGCAGCCAAGGTCTGCGCGACGCAGGGGTTGGCTACACCTTC
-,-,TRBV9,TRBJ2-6,CASSVERPGHTSGANVLTF,TGTGCCAGCAGCGTAGAAAGGCCAGGTCATACATCTGGGGCCAACGTCCTGACTTTC
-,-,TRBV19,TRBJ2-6,CASSIAGGIGANVLTF,TGTGCCAGTAGTATAGCAGGAGGGATCGGGGCCAACGTCCTGACTTTC
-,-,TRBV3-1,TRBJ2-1,CASSLRENEQFF,TGTGCCAGCAGCCTTCGAGAGAATGAGCAGTTCTTC
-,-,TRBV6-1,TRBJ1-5,CASSPQAGWLVNQPQHF,TGTGCCAGCAGTCCCCAGGCAGGGTGGTTAGTCAATCAGCCCCAGCATTTT
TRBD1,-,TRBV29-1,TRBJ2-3,CSVDIQGAYTQYF,TGCAGCGTTGATATACAGGGGGCCTATACGCAGTATTTT